The 31 T cell receptor beta chains presented below share a single source sample, sequenced in a study of blood T cell repertoires in COVID-19. Data came from immunoSEQ multiplex PCR; TCRdb stores just in-frame clones and leaves some out. The sample carries about 140,000 clones, around 80% recorded once. Sequencing was carried out using peripheral blood. Source of these receptors: a woman aged 80 or older with active or convalescent COVID-19.

This chain links TRBV28 with TRBJ1-1; D call uncertain. V dropped 6 bases and J dropped 1 base, with 9 bases sitting between them. This CDR3 has 13 amino acids. Germline CDR1 is MDHEN and CDR2 is SYDVKM. CDR3 residues: CASSLTKNTEAFF. CDR3 in DNA: TGTGCCAGCAGCTTAACAAAGAACACTGAAGCTTTCTTT.

V is TRBV5-1 and J is TRBJ2-7; maybe TRBD2 (7 bases). Germline CDR1 reads SGHRS; CDR2 reads YFSETQ. This CDR3 comprises 15 residues. Trimming left V 1 base short and J 6 bases short, with 17 bases between. The CDR3: CASSLNAARGGEQYF. CDR3 coding DNA: TGCGCCAGCAGCTTGAATGCCGCGAGGGGGGGCGAGCAGTACTTC.

This clone was counted between two and nine times. V and J are TRBV7-2 and TRBJ1-2; D not certain. The V and J ends lost 2 bases and 8 bases respectively, with 6 bases between them. The germline CDR1 and CDR2 sequences are SGHTA and FQGNSA. The CDR3 is 11 amino acids. CDR3 amino acids: CASSLIEGYTF. The CDR3 DNA is TGTGCCAGCAGCTTAATAGAGGGCTACACCTTC.

The chain is built from TRBV19 and TRBJ2-1, with TRBD2 matching 10 bases. CDR3 length: 15 amino acids. Trimming cost V 6 bases and J 4 bases; bases outside gene matches: 6. CDR1 is LNHDA and CDR2 is SQIVND in the germline V gene (reference sequence). In DNA form, the CDR3 reads TGTGCCAGTAGGGCTAGCGGGGGCCGATACAATGAGCAGTTCTTC. This encodes CASRASGGRYNEQFF.

The V call is TRBV6-2 or TRBV6-3, the J call TRBJ1-1; D is undetermined. CDR3 length: 14 residues. Trimming took off 5 bases at V and 1 base at J, with 11 bases between the two ends. CDR1 and CDR2 from the germline V gene are MNHEY and SVGEGT. DNA for the CDR3: TGTGCCAGCAGTAACCGGTTTCCGAACACTGAAGCTTTCTTT. Protein sequence: CASSNRFPNTEAFF.

The rearrangement uses TRBV3-1 (or the pseudogene TRBV3-2) and TRBJ1-6, with D tentatively TRBD1 (5 bases). The CDR3 is 18 amino acids. Germline values: CDR1 LGHDT, CDR2 YNNKEL (reference sequence). The V end lost 0 bases, the J end lost 1 base, and 13 bases lay between the germline ends. In DNA form, the CDR3 reads TGTGCCAGCAGCCAAGAAATACAGGTGGGGTCCTATAATTCACCCCTCCACTTT. The encoded protein is CASSQEIQVGSYNSPLHF.

This clone was detected only a few times. This rearrangement joins TRBV29-1 to TRBJ1-2; D possibly corresponds to TRBD1 (6 bases). Looked up from germline, CDR1 is SQVTM and CDR2 is ANQGSEA. The CDR3 consists of 16 residues. V was cut by 6 bases and J by 0 bases, with 20 bases left in between. The CDR3 is CSVEKAGEDPNYGYTF. For the CDR3, the DNA is TGCAGCGTCGAAAAGGCAGGGGAAGATCCTAACTATGGCTACACCTTC.

The chain joins TRBV18 to TRBJ1-1, with D possibly matching TRBD1 (5 bases). Trimming cost V 3 bases and J 0 bases, with 11 bases left between them. The germline V gene encodes CDR1 KGHSH and CDR2 LQKENI. There are 15 residues in the CDR3. The CDR3 region is CASSPLPDMNTEAFF. In nucleotides, the CDR3 is TGTGCCAGCTCACCTCTCCCGGACATGAACACTGAAGCTTTCTTT. The full variable domain, with the rest looked up from reference TRBV18 and TRBJ1-1, is NAGVMQNPRHLVRRRGQEARLRCSPMKGHSHVYWYRQLPEEGLKFMVYLQKENIIDESGMPKERFSAEFPKEGPSILRIQQVVRGDSAAYFCASSPLPDMNTEAFFGQGTRLTVV.

V usage is TRBV29-1 and J usage is TRBJ2-2, with 9 bases lining up with TRBD2. CDR1 and CDR2 from the germline V gene are SQVTM and ANQGSEA. The CDR3 totals 16 residues. The V segment lost 1 base and the J segment 4 bases; nucleotides outside the gene matches: 7. In DNA, the CDR3 is TGCAGCGTTGAAGGTCCAGCGGGGGGTACCACCGGGGAGCTGTTTTTT. This gives the protein CSVEGPAGGTTGELFF.

In its sample, this clone was seen a few times. The V call is TRBV7-6, the J call TRBJ2-7; TRBD2 matches 14 bases. The CDR3 sequence is 18 residues long. V lost 1 base, J lost 6 bases, and 11 bases stayed unmatched. Germline CDR1 reads SGHVS; CDR2 reads FNYEAQ. The CDR3 DNA sequence: TGTGCCAGCAGCTTAGGGACTAGCGGGGGGCGGATTGGAGGCGAGCAGTACTTC. Its translation: CASSLGTSGGRIGGEQYF.

This rearrangement joins TRBV5-1 to TRBJ2-1; 8 nucleotides match TRBD2. V lost 1 base to trimming and J lost 3 bases; unmatched junction nucleotides: 0. CDR3 length: 14 residues. Germline CDR1 is SGHRS and CDR2 is YFSETQ. The DNA of the CDR3 is TGCGCCAGCAGCTTGCTAGCGGGCTACAATGAGCAGTTCTTC. Translated: CASSLLAGYNEQFF.

The chain links TRBV15 to TRBJ2-1, with D maybe TRBD2 (6 bases). The germline CDR1 and CDR2 sequences are LNHNV and YYDKDF (reference sequence). This CDR3 contains 16 residues. V was pared by 0 bases and J by 6 bases, with 15 bases between. For the CDR3, the DNA is TGTGCCACCAGCAGAGAGGAGGGTCTGGGGTTCAATGAGCAGTTCTTC. Translating it yields CATSREEGLGFNEQFF. The whole variable domain, filled in from reference TRBV15 and TRBJ2-1, reads DAMVIQNPRYQVTQFGKPVTLSCSQTLNHNVMYWYQQKSSQAPKLLFHYYDKDFNNEADTPDNFQSRRPNTSFCFLDIRSPGLGDTAMYLCATSREEGLGFNEQFFGPGTRLTVL.

This rearrangement joins TRBV6-6 to TRBJ2-6; D is ambiguous. Germline CDR1 MNHNY, CDR2 SVGAGI (reference sequence). The CDR3 contains 16 residues. V lost 6 bases and J 3 bases, leaving 15 bases between the germline ends. CDR3 nucleotide sequence: TGTGCCAGCAGCCCCCGAGTAGCTAGTGGGGCCAACGTCCTGACTTTC. It yields the protein CASSPRVASGANVLTF.

The chain recombines TRBV15 with TRBJ2-7, with 7 bases that match TRBD2. CDR3 length: 15 amino acids. Germline CDR1 and CDR2: LNHNV and YYDKDF (reference sequence). J was trimmed by 5 bases and V by 1 base; bases with no gene match: 8. CDR3 DNA: TGTGCCACCAGCAGAGTTCGCGGGGGTGGCAACGAGCAGTACTTC. Encoded protein: CATSRVRGGGNEQYF. The full variable domain, in which reference TRBV15 and TRBJ2-7 provide the parts outside the CDR3, is DAMVIQNPRYQVTQFGKPVTLSCSQTLNHNVMYWYQQKSSQAPKLLFHYYDKDFNNEADTPDNFQSRRPNTSFCFLDIRSPGLGDTAMYLCATSRVRGGGNEQYFGPGTRLTVT.

As for this clone: Other DNA sequences of this sample code for an identical CDR3. This chain joins TRBV2 and TRBJ1-1, with D perhaps TRBD1 (6 bases). The CDR3 runs to 13 residues. Trimming removed 7 bases from V and 0 bases from J, with 9 bases in between. Per germline, CDR1 SNHLY and CDR2 FYNNEI. The CDR3 region has the DNA TGTGCCAGCAAGGACAGCTTGAACACTGAAGCTTTCTTT. Protein product: CASKDSLNTEAFF.

The V gene is TRBV5-6, the J gene TRBJ1-5, with unresolved D. Trimming took 1 base from V and 5 from J, leaving 10 bases between them. The V gene's germline CDR1 is SGHDT and CDR2 YYEEEE. This CDR3 contains 14 residues. CDR3 DNA sequence: TGTGCCAGCAGCTTGTCGGGTGTACATCAGCCCCAGCATTTT. Translating gives CASSLSGVHQPQHF.

This clone was found a few times. The genes are TRBV5-6 and TRBJ2-3; D is possibly TRBD1 (5 bases). This CDR3 spans 15 amino acids. Germline CDR1 and CDR2: SGHDT and YYEEEE. Trimming cost V 0 bases and J 3 bases, with 11 bases left between them. The CDR3 DNA reads TGTGCCAGCAGCTTGGCAGGGTTTATGACAGATACGCAGTATTTT. This sequence encodes CASSLAGFMTDTQYF. The full variable domain, its missing parts supplied by reference TRBV5-6 and TRBJ2-3, is DAGVTQSPTHLIKTRGQQVTLRCSPKSGHDTVSWYQQALGQGPQFIFQYYEEEERQRGNFPDRFSGHQFPNYSSELNVNALLLGDSALYLCASSLAGFMTDTQYFGPGTRLTVL.

The gene calls are TRBV7-8 and TRBJ1-4; D ambiguous. Trimming removed 5 bases from V and 2 bases from J, with 9 bases in between. Germline CDR1 SGHVS, CDR2 FQNEAQ. The CDR3 has 14 residues. CDR3 protein: CASSTWSTNEKLFF. The CDR3 DNA is TGTGCCAGCAGCACCTGGAGCACTAATGAAAAACTGTTTTTT.

The rearrangement links TRBV3-1 (or the pseudogene TRBV3-2) to TRBJ1-5; possibly TRBD1 for D (5 bases). V lost 4 bases, J lost 4 bases, and 17 bases lay in between. CDR1 and CDR2 (germline): LGHDT, YNNKEL (reference sequence). The CDR3 totals 16 residues. The CDR3 region is CASSPLIGPGNQPQHF. The CDR3 region has the DNA TGTGCCAGCAGCCCATTAATTGGACCAGGGAATCAGCCCCAGCATTTT.

This clone was observed many times. The chain links TRBV7-9 to TRBJ1-1; the D gene is possibly TRBD1 (6 bases). V gave up 5 bases and J gave up 6 bases, with 13 bases separating them. The CDR3 consists of 13 residues. CDR1 and CDR2 (germline): SEHNR, FQNEAQ (reference sequence). The CDR3: CASSPAGAPEAFF. CDR3 bases: TGTGCCAGCAGCCCCGCAGGGGCCCCTGAAGCTTTCTTT. Combining the CDR3 with reference TRBV7-9 and TRBJ1-1 gives the whole variable domain DTGVSQNPRHKITKRGQNVTFRCDPISEHNRLYWYRQTLGQGPEFLTYFQNEAQLEKSRLLSDRFSAERPKGSFSTLEIQRTEQGDSAMYLCASSPAGAPEAFFGQGTRLTVV.

This rearrangement joins TRBV29-1 to TRBJ2-2; no definite D call. CDR1 is SQVTM and CDR2 is ANQGSEA in the germline V gene. V was pared by 5 bases and J by 1 base, with 11 bases between. CDR3 size: 14 residues. In DNA form, the CDR3 reads TGCAGCGTTCGAAAAAGAGGGAACACCGGGGAGCTGTTTTTT. Residues: CSVRKRGNTGELFF.

The chain links TRBV14 to TRBJ1-5; D is possibly TRBD1 (5 bases). Germline V gene data show CDR1 as SGHDN and CDR2 as FVKESK. Trimming took 1 base from V and 0 from J, leaving 13 bases between them. The CDR3 sequence is 17 residues long. The CDR3 region is CASSQGQGRNSNQPQHF. In DNA form, the CDR3 reads TGTGCCAGCAGCCAAGGCCAGGGAAGAAATAGCAATCAGCCCCAGCATTTT.

This clone was counted once. This chain joins TRBV3-1 (or the pseudogene TRBV3-2) and TRBJ2-5, with TRBD2 matching over 9 bases. Losses at the gene ends were 3 bases for V and 5 bases for J; bases not matched to a gene: 7. This CDR3 is 15 amino acids long. The germline gives CDR1 LGHDT, CDR2 YNNKEL (reference sequence). DNA for the CDR3: TGTGCCAGCAGCCACAGAGCGGGGGGTTTGGAGACCCAGTACTTC. It codes for CASSHRAGGLETQYF.

Only a few counts were recorded for this clone. The chain employs TRBV5-1 and TRBJ1-2, with D tentatively TRBD1 (5 bases). Deletions cut 2 bases from V and 3 bases from J, with 8 bases between. The CDR3 length is 13 residues. Per germline, CDR1 SGHRS and CDR2 YFSETQ. For the CDR3, the DNA is TGCGCCAGCAGCTTACGGGGGGACTATGGCTACACCTTC. Its protein product is CASSLRGDYGYTF.

The chain has TRBV6-6 and TRBJ1-1; 8 bases fit TRBD1. Germline CDR1 reads MNHNY; CDR2 reads SVGAGI (reference sequence). The V gene end was trimmed by 6 bases and the J gene end by 4 bases; junction bases not matched to a gene: 7. This CDR3 is 14 amino acids long. The CDR3 DNA follows: TGTGCCAGCAGCCTGGACAGGGTGGGCACTGAAGCTTTCTTT. This codes for CASSLDRVGTEAFF.

The rearrangement links TRBV30 to TRBJ1-5; the D gene is possibly TRBD1 (5 bases). Germline V lookup: CDR1 GTSNPN, CDR2 SVGIG (reference sequence). The V gene lost 5 bases and the J gene lost 3 bases, with 11 bases spanning the gap. The CDR3 runs 13 residues. The DNA for the CDR3 is TGTGCCTGGGGAGGGGCTGACAATCAGCCCCAGCATTTT. Translated: CAWGGADNQPQHF.

CDR3 protein: CATSDDRGTQETQYF. The DNA for the CDR3 is TGTGCCACCAGTGATGACAGGGGCACTCAAGAGACCCAGTACTTC. The gene calls are TRBV24-1 and TRBJ2-5; TRBD1 aligns across 8 bases. Germline-derived CDR1 and CDR2 are KGHDR and SFDVKD. V shed 3 bases and J 2 bases; nucleotides not matched to a gene: 4. The CDR3 length is 15 residues.

V and J are TRBV2 and TRBJ1-6; D possibly corresponds to TRBD1 (5 bases). Per germline, CDR1 SNHLY and CDR2 FYNNEI. CDR3 length equals 14 residues. Trimming pared 5 bases from V and 4 bases from J, leaving 9 bases between. The CDR3 DNA follows: TGTGCCAGCAGTTGGACAACTTATAATTCACCCCTCCACTTT. It yields the protein CASSWTTYNSPLHF.

The chain employs TRBV9 and TRBJ1-3; perhaps TRBD1 as D (6 bases). The germline V gene encodes CDR1 SGDLS and CDR2 YYNGEE. CDR3 size: 14 residues. V was trimmed by 2 bases and J by 4 bases, leaving 10 bases between them. The CDR3 DNA follows: TGTGCCAGCAGCGTCACAGGGAACGGAAACACCATATATTTT. Protein product: CASSVTGNGNTIYF.

This clone was counted a single time. The chain is built from TRBV7-9 and TRBJ2-4; tentative D call: TRBD2 (8 bases). The V gene's germline CDR1 is SEHNR and CDR2 FQNEAQ (reference sequence). The CDR3 is made up of 16 amino acids. Trimming shortened V by 8 bases and J by 1 base, and 18 bases separated the two germline ends. As DNA, the CDR3 is TGTGCCAGCTCAGGGGGTAGCGGGGCGGCCAAAAACATTCAGTACTTC. This gives the protein CASSGGSGAAKNIQYF.

This clone was seen just once. The chain is built from TRBV19 and TRBJ2-6, with a weak D call TRBD1 (6 bases). Trimming took off 6 bases at V and 0 bases at J, with 9 bases between the two ends. This CDR3 region has 15 residues. Germline CDR1 LNHDA, CDR2 SQIVND (reference sequence). CDR3 nucleotides: TGTGCCAGTAGCCGCAGGGGCTCTGGGGCCAACGTCCTGACTTTC. Its protein product is CASSRRGSGANVLTF.